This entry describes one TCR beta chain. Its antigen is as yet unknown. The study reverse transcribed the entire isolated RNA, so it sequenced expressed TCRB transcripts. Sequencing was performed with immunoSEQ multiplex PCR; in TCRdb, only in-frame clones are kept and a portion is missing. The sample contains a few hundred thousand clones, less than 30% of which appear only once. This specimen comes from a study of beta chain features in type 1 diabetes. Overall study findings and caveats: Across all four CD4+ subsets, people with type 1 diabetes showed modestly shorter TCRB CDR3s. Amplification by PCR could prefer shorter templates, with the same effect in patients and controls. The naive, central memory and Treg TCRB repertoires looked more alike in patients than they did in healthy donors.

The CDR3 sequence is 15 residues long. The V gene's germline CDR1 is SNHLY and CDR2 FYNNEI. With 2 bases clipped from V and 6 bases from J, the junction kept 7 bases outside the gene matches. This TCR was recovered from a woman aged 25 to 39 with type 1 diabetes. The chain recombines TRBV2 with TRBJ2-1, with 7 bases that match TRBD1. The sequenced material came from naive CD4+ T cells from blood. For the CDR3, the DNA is TGTGCCAGCAGTGAACAAGGACAGGCAAGCAATGAGCAGTTCTTC. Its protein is CASSEQGQASNEQFF.